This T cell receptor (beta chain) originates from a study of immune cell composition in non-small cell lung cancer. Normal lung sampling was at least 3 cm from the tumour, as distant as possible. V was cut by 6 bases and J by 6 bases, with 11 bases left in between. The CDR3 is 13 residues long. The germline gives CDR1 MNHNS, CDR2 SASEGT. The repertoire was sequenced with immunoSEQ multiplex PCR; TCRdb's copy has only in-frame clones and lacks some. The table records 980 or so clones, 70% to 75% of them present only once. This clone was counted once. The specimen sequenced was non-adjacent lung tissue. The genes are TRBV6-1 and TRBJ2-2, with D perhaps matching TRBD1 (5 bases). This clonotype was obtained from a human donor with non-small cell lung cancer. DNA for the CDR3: TGTGCCAGCAGCGCAGGGTTCCCCGGGGAGCTGTTTTTT. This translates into CASSAGFPGELFF.